Below are 20 T cell receptor beta chains sequenced from a single sample in a study of blood T cell repertoires in COVID-19. Using immunoSEQ multiplex PCR, the repertoire was profiled, and TCRdb retains in-frame clones only, with some absent. The data show 200,000 to 250,000 clones, with approximately 83% seen just once and just under 7.5% held by the top ten. Sequenced input: peripheral blood. Receptors originate from a woman in her forties or fifties with acute or convalescent COVID-19.

V gene TRBV7-9 combines with J gene TRBJ1-3; tentative D call: TRBD1 (5 bases). The V end was cut by 6 bases, the J end by 4 bases, with 10 bases between. CDR3 length: 13 amino acids. CDR1 SEHNR and CDR2 FQNEAQ come from the germline V gene (reference sequence). CDR3 in amino acids: CASRFDSGNTIYF. CDR3 DNA sequence: TGTGCCAGCAGATTCGACAGCGGAAACACCATATATTTT.

V usage is TRBV5-1 and J usage is TRBJ2-1, with TRBD2 identical over 8 bases. Germline CDR1 SGHRS, CDR2 YFSETQ. V was clipped by 2 bases and J by 2 bases; unmatched bases: 9. The CDR3 has 17 residues. The CDR3 is CASSLAASGRTYNEQFF. In nucleotides, the CDR3 is TGCGCCAGCAGCTTAGCCGCGAGCGGGAGAACCTACAATGAGCAGTTCTTC.

J is TRBJ1-6 and V is TRBV9; 9 bases fit TRBD1. After removal of 0 bases from V and 5 bases from J, the junction contained 3 bases not matched to a gene. This CDR3 spans 16 amino acids. Germline V gene lookup returns CDR1 SGDLS and CDR2 YYNGEE. CDR3 sequence reads: CASSVGTGAHNSPLHF. In DNA, the CDR3 is TGTGCCAGCAGCGTAGGGACAGGGGCCCATAATTCACCCCTCCACTTT.

CDR3 sequence reads: CASSQATGKGQFF. The CDR3 DNA is TGTGCCAGCAGCCAAGCGACAGGGAAAGGGCAGTTCTTC. The chain links TRBV3-1 (or the pseudogene TRBV3-2) to TRBJ2-1; 7 bases map to TRBD1. CDR1 is LGHDT and CDR2 is YNNKEL in the germline V gene (reference sequence). V was pared by 1 base and J by 12 bases, with 6 bases of the junction left unmatched. The CDR3 contains 13 residues.

The chain employs TRBV4-2 and TRBJ1-1; D gene uncertain. Germline V lookup: CDR1 LGHNA, CDR2 YNFKEQ. Trimming shortened V by 4 bases and J by 1 base, and 10 bases separated the two germline ends. This CDR3 has 14 amino acids. The CDR3 protein is CASSLTQRNTEAFF. The DNA for the CDR3 is TGTGCCAGCAGCCTAACACAGAGGAACACTGAAGCTTTCTTT.

V and J are TRBV6-5 and TRBJ2-1, with 8 bases fitting TRBD2. The CDR3 loop spans 14 amino acids. Losses at the gene ends were 2 bases for V and 5 bases for J; bases not matched to a gene: 2. Germline CDR1 and CDR2: MNHEY and SVGAGI. The CDR3 DNA reads as TGTGCCAGCAGTTACGTCGGGGGGGACAATGAGCAGTTCTTC. It yields the protein CASSYVGGDNEQFF.

The V and J genes are TRBV24-1 and TRBJ1-6; 10 bases line up with TRBD1. Germline assignment: CDR1 KGHDR and CDR2 SFDVKD. V lost 4 bases to trimming and J lost 2 bases; unmatched junction nucleotides: 10. This CDR3 is 19 amino acids long. The CDR3: CATSDGGWTGGPYNSPLHF. The CDR3 DNA reads as TGTGCCACCAGTGACGGGGGGTGGACAGGGGGACCCTATAATTCACCCCTCCACTTT.

The chain is built from TRBV6-6 and TRBJ2-7; perhaps TRBD1 as D (5 bases). Germline V gene sequence: CDR1 MNHNY, CDR2 SVGAGI (reference sequence). V was cut by 6 bases and J by 4 bases, with 13 bases left in between. The CDR3 runs 13 residues. The DNA of the CDR3 is TGTGCCAGCAGCGACACAGGAGTGTACGAGCAGTACTTC. Translated: CASSDTGVYEQYF.

The chain uses TRBV6-1 and TRBJ2-1, with 11 bases that match TRBD2. From germline, CDR1 is MNHNS and CDR2 SASEGT. Unmatched junction bases numbered 1, after V lost 0 bases and J lost 3 bases. CDR3 length: 16 amino acids. CDR3 region: CASSEAGLADYNEQFF. In DNA form, the CDR3 reads TGTGCCAGCAGTGAAGCGGGACTAGCGGACTACAATGAGCAGTTCTTC.

CDR3 region: CASKAAGGTDTQYF. The CDR3 DNA is TGTGCCTCGAAGGCCGCGGGGGGCACAGATACGCAGTATTTT. This chain joins TRBV28 and TRBJ2-3; 7 bases agree with TRBD2. Germline V lookup: CDR1 MDHEN, CDR2 SYDVKM. This CDR3 is built from 14 residues. V trimming: 11 bases; J trimming: 1 base; junction bases outside the gene matches: 9.

The chain links TRBV6-5 to TRBJ2-1; 10 bases align to TRBD2. Germline V gene sequence: CDR1 MNHEY, CDR2 SVGAGI. The CDR3 consists of 15 residues. Trimming took 6 bases from V and 8 from J; bases not matched to a gene: 10. CDR3 DNA sequence: TGTGCCAGCAGCTCCCCAGCGGGAGGGCCCTATGAGCAGTTCTTC. As protein: CASSSPAGGPYEQFF.

The chain employs TRBV5-6 and TRBJ2-1; D call uncertain. CDR3 length equals 12 residues. V lost 1 base and J lost 6, with 5 bases in between. Germline V gene lookup returns CDR1 SGHDT and CDR2 YYEEEE. CDR3 bases: TGTGCCAGCAGCTTGTGGGCCAATGAGCAGTTCTTC. Translating gives CASSLWANEQFF.

This rearrangement joins TRBV7-9 to TRBJ2-4; 9 bases fit TRBD1. V gave up 5 bases and J gave up 9 bases; unmatched junction bases: 14. The V gene's germline CDR1 is SEHNR and CDR2 FQNEAQ (reference sequence). CDR3 length equals 16 residues. CDR3 in DNA: TGTGCCAGCAGCAGCGTCCGGACAGGGGTGAACGGCATTCAGTACTTC. Translated: CASSSVRTGVNGIQYF.

This chain joins TRBV7-7 and TRBJ2-5, with 7 positions matching TRBD2. The CDR3 is 14 amino acids. Germline loops: CDR1 SSHAT, CDR2 FNYEAQ (reference sequence). The J segment lost 4 bases and the V segment lost 5 bases, leaving 7 bases of the junction unmatched. The CDR3 region is CASSQSTSSETQYF. The CDR3 nucleotides are TGTGCCAGCAGCCAATCGACTAGCTCAGAGACCCAGTACTTC.

This chain joins TRBV5-5 and TRBJ2-7; no clear D gene. Germline CDR1 is SGHKS and CDR2 is YYEKEE (reference sequence). V was cut by 0 bases and J by 3 bases, with 13 bases left in between. The CDR3 runs 15 residues. As DNA, the CDR3 is TGTGCCAGCAGCTTGGACGAAACAGAGCTCTACGAGCAGTACTTC. Translation: CASSLDETELYEQYF.

The chain joins TRBV4-2 to TRBJ2-1, with D possibly matching TRBD2 (5 bases). This CDR3 is built from 15 residues. The V end lost 0 bases, the J end lost 6 bases, and 12 bases lay between the germline ends. CDR1 and CDR2 (germline): LGHNA, YNFKEQ. The CDR3 loop is CASSQEEHSGNEQFF. The CDR3 bases are TGTGCCAGCAGCCAAGAAGAGCACAGCGGCAATGAGCAGTTCTTC.

J is TRBJ2-5 and V is TRBV5-4; tentative D call: TRBD2 (6 bases). CDR3 length: 14 residues. V was trimmed by 4 bases and J by 4 bases, leaving 14 bases between them. The germline V gene has CDR1 SGHNT and CDR2 YYREEE (reference sequence). The CDR3 sequence is CASSPPAGTETQYF. CDR3 bases: TGTGCCAGCAGCCCACCTGCGGGGACAGAGACCCAGTACTTC.

The chain recombines TRBV24-1 with TRBJ1-2; 12 bases agree with TRBD1. The CDR3 has 14 amino acids. Per germline, CDR1 KGHDR and CDR2 SFDVKD. V trimming: 7 bases; J trimming: 8 bases; junction bases outside the gene matches: 7. The CDR3 DNA follows: TGTGCCACCAGCCCGGGACAGGGGGCCTTAGGCTACACCTTC. Protein sequence: CATSPGQGALGYTF.

The V call is TRBV6-5, the J call TRBJ2-3; no definite D call. CDR3 size: 12 residues. Trimming took 6 bases from V and 1 from J, leaving 5 bases between them. Germline CDR1 is MNHEY and CDR2 is SVGAGI. DNA for the CDR3: TGTGCCAGCAGCCTAGGCACAGATACGCAGTATTTT. Residues: CASSLGTDTQYF.

A single count supports this clone. V and J are TRBV7-2 and TRBJ1-5; D remains unclear. CDR3 size: 12 residues. The V end was cut by 1 base, the J end by 7 bases, with 5 bases between. CDR1 SGHTA and CDR2 FQGNSA come from the germline V gene. The CDR3 sequence: CASSLVEQPQHF. CDR3 nucleotides: TGTGCCAGCAGCTTAGTAGAGCAGCCCCAGCATTTT.